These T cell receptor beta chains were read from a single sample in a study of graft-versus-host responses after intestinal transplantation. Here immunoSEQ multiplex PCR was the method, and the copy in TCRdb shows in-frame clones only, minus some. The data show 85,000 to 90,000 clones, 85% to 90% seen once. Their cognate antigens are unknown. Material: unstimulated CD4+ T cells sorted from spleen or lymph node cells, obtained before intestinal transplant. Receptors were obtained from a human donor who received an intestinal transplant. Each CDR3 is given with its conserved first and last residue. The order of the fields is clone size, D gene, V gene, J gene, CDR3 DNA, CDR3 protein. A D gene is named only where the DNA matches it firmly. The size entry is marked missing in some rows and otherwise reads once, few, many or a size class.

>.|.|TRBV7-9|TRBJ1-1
TGTGCCAGCAGCCCGGACACTACCAACACTGAAGCTTTCTTT
CASSPDTTNTEAFF
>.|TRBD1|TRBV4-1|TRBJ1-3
TGCGCCAGCAGCCAACCGGGACAGACAAAAAGAAACACCATATATTTT
CASSQPGQTKRNTIYF
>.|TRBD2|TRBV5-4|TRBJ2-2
TGTGCCAGCAGCTTGTTTAGCGGGGGGCCGAACACCGGGGAGCTGTTTTTT
CASSLFSGGPNTGELFF
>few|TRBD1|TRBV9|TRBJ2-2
TGTGCCAGCACCCCGACAGGGGGTGTAAACACCGGGGAGCTGTTTTTT
CASTPTGGVNTGELFF
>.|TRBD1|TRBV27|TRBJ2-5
TGTGCCAGCTCCAGGGGGCCCACTCAAGAGACCCAGTACTTC
CASSRGPTQETQYF
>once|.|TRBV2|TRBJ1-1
TGTGCCAGCGGGGGACAAGTAGCTGAAGCTTTCTTT
CASGGQVAEAFF
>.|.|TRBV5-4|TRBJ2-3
TGTGCCAGCAGCCCCGGGGGACTCCTCACAGATACGCAGTATTTT
CASSPGGLLTDTQYF
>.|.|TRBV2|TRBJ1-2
TGTGCCAGCAGTGAAGCGGCAGGGACTAACTATGGCTACACCTTC
CASSEAAGTNYGYTF
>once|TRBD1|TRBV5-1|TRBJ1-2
TGCGCCAGCAGCTTGGGACAGGGGATGCGTTCCTACACCTTC
CASSLGQGMRSYTF
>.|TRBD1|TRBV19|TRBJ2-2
TGTGCCAGTAGTATAGCCACAGGGGGCACCGGGGAGCTGTTTTTT
CASSIATGGTGELFF
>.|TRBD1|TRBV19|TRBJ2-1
TGTGCCAGTAGTCCCTGGACTCCGGGACAGGGGGGCGATGAGCAGTTCTTC
CASSPWTPGQGGDEQFF
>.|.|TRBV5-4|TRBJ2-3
TGTGCCAGCAGCAAGGCGGGCGAGGATACGCAGTATTTT
CASSKAGEDTQYF
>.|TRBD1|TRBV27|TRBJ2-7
TGTGCCAGCAGGCAGACAGGGCGGTACGAGCAGTACTTC
CASRQTGRYEQYF
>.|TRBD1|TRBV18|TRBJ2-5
TGTGCCAGCTCTACAGACAGGGCGGAAGAGACCCAGTACTTC
CASSTDRAEETQYF
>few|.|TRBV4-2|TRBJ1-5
TGTGCCAGCAGCCATTTTGCGGGGAAGGATCAGCCCCAGCATTTT
CASSHFAGKDQPQHF
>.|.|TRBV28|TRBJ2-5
TGTGCCAGCAGTTTGCCGGGAGCTCAAGAGACCCAGTACTTC
CASSLPGAQETQYF
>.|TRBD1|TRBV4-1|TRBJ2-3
TGCGCCAGCAGCCCGGGACAGGGGACGCAGTATTTT
CASSPGQGTQYF
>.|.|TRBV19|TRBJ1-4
TGTGCCAGTAGAGTAGAGGTGGGGAGTGAAAAACTGTTTTTT
CASRVEVGSEKLFF
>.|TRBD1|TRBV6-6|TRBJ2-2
TGTGCCAGCAGGGGACAGGAGAACACCGGGGAGCTGTTTTTT
CASRGQENTGELFF
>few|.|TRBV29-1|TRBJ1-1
TGCAGCGTTGAAGTCCGGGGTTTAAAGAACACTGAAGCTTTCTTT
CSVEVRGLKNTEAFF
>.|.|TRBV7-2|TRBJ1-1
TGTGCCAGCAGTGCCCGGAGCAACACTGAAGCTTTCTTT
CASSARSNTEAFF
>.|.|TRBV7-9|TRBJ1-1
TGTGCCAGCAGCTTTTCAGGAATGAACACTGAAGCTTTCTTT
CASSFSGMNTEAFF
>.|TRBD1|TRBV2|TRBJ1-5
TGTGCCAGCAGGAAAGAGGGACAGCAGAATCAGCCCCAGCATTTT
CASRKEGQQNQPQHF
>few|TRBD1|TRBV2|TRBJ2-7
TGTGCCAGCAAAAACGACAGGGCCGCGTCCTACGAGCAGTACTTC
CASKNDRAASYEQYF
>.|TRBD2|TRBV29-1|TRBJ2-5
TGCAGCGCCCGGGGGGACCAAGAGACCCAGTACTTC
CSARGDQETQYF
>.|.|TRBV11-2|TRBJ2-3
TGTGCCAGCAGCTTCGGGCAGGGGTCGGCAGATACGCAGTATTTT
CASSFGQGSADTQYF
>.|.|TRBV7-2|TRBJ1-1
TGTGCCAGCAGCTTAGCCCCCCTCACAGGGATGGCTGAAGCTTTCTTT
CASSLAPLTGMAEAFF
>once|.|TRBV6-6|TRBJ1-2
TGTGCCAATTCTCCCGGGGGTGCCTATGGCTACACCTTC
CANSPGGAYGYTF
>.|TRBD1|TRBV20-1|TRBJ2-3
TGCAGTGCACAGGGGGCAGATACGCAGTATTTT
CSAQGADTQYF
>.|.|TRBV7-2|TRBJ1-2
TGTGCCAGCAGCCCAAGGCCGGGTGGCTACACCTTC
CASSPRPGGYTF
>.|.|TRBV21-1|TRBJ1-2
TGTGCCAGCAGCGCCCTCCGGGACAGGGGGGTCAACTATGGCTACACCTTC
CASSALRDRGVNYGYTF
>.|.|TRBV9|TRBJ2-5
TGTGCCAGCAGCGTCGGCAGGGGAGAGACCCAGTACTTC
CASSVGRGETQYF
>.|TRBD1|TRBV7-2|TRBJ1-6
TGTGCCAGCAGCCCCCAGGGACAGGGGCTAACACCCCTCCACTTT
CASSPQGQGLTPLHF
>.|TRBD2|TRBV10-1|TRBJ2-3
TGCGCCAGCAGTGAGCAGCGGGGGCCAGATACGCAGTATTTT
CASSEQRGPDTQYF
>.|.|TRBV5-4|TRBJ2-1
TGTGCCAGCAACCAGGGTGGCCAACGCTCCTACAATGAGCAGTTCTTC
CASNQGGQRSYNEQFF
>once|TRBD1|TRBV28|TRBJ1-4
TGTGCCAGCAGTCTACCCGGGACAGGGGTCGAAAAACTGTTTTTT
CASSLPGTGVEKLFF
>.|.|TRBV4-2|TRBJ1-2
TGTGCCAGCAGCCAAGAGGGGGCAGCCCGGCTCAATGGCTACACCTTC
CASSQEGAARLNGYTF
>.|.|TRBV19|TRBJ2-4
TGTGCCAGTAGTTTACAGGGTGTCAAAAACATTCAGTACTTC
CASSLQGVKNIQYF
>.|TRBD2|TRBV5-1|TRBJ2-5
TGCGCCAGCAGCTTGGCGGGCCGGGGGGGCTTTGAGACCCAGTACTTC
CASSLAGRGGFETQYF
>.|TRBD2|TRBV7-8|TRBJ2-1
TGTGCCAGCAGCTCGGCGGCGGGGGGAGATGAGCAGTTCTTC
CASSSAAGGDEQFF
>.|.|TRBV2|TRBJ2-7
TGTGCCAGCAGTGGGGACAAGAACTACGAGCAGTACTTC
CASSGDKNYEQYF
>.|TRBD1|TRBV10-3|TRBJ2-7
TGTGCCATCAGGACGATACAGGGGGCGTCCTACGAGCAGTACTTC
CAIRTIQGASYEQYF
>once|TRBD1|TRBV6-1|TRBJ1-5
TGTGCCAGCAGAGGGACAGGAAATCAGCCCCAGCATTTT
CASRGTGNQPQHF
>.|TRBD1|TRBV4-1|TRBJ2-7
TGCGCCAGCAGCCCGACAGGGCTCAACGAGCAGTACTTC
CASSPTGLNEQYF
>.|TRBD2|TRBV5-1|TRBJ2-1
TGCGCCAGCAGCTTAAGCAGCGGGGACGAGCAGTTCTTC
CASSLSSGDEQFF